These T cell receptor beta chains were read from a single sample in a study of shared clonotypes between healthy human individuals. Produced via immunoSEQ multiplex PCR; TCRdb's table is partial and in-frame only. Here the sample spans hundreds of thousands of clones, approximately 75% being singletons. Sequenced input: memory CD4+ T cells sorted from blood. The receptors were gathered from a young woman in good health. Each CDR3 is given with its conserved first and last residue. D genes are given only for firm matches. Only some rows state a clone size, as once, few, many or a class for expanded clones.

clone size: .; D gene: TRBD2; J gene: TRBJ2-7; V gene: TRBV5-4; CDR3 DNA: TGTGCCAGCAGCTCCCCAAGCGGGAGCATCAACGAGCAGTACTTC; CDR3 protein: CASSSPSGSINEQYF
clone size: .; D gene: .; J gene: TRBJ1-1; V gene: TRBV19; CDR3 DNA: TGTGCCAGTAGTATAGTTCAGGGGAACACTGAAGCTTTCTTT; CDR3 protein: CASSIVQGNTEAFF
clone size: .; D gene: .; J gene: TRBJ1-1; V gene: TRBV10-1; CDR3 DNA: TGCGCCAGCAGTGAGAGGCACGACAACACTGAAGCTTTCTTT; CDR3 protein: CASSERHDNTEAFF
clone size: .; D gene: .; J gene: TRBJ1-1; V gene: TRBV4-2; CDR3 DNA: TGTGCCAGCAGGGGAACGGCTGAAGCTTTCTTT; CDR3 protein: CASRGTAEAFF
clone size: .; D gene: TRBD2; J gene: TRBJ2-1; V gene: TRBV11-1; CDR3 DNA: TGTGCCAGCAGCTCTCAACTAGCGGGAGGAGCCCATGAGCAGTTCTTC; CDR3 protein: CASSSQLAGGAHEQFF
clone size: .; D gene: .; J gene: TRBJ2-3; V gene: TRBV27; CDR3 DNA: TGTGCCAGCAGTTTGAAGGTTTCCACAGATACGCAGTATTTT; CDR3 protein: CASSLKVSTDTQYF
clone size: .; D gene: .; J gene: TRBJ1-1; V gene: TRBV7-8; CDR3 DNA: TGTGCCAGCAGCTTCCAGGGGCGCGACACTGAAGCTTTCTTT; CDR3 protein: CASSFQGRDTEAFF
clone size: .; D gene: .; J gene: TRBJ1-3; V gene: TRBV9; CDR3 DNA: TGTGCCAGCAGCGTAGGGACCCCGAGCGCTGGAAACACCATATATTTT; CDR3 protein: CASSVGTPSAGNTIYF
clone size: .; D gene: .; J gene: TRBJ2-2; V gene: TRBV28; CDR3 DNA: TGTGCCAGCAGTTTCTGGAGGGGGCCTGACACCGGGGAGCTGTTTTTT; CDR3 protein: CASSFWRGPDTGELFF
clone size: .; D gene: .; J gene: TRBJ1-4; V gene: TRBV6-6; CDR3 DNA: TGTGCCAGCAGTTACTCAACAGGCCTTAATGAAAAACTGTTTTTT; CDR3 protein: CASSYSTGLNEKLFF
clone size: .; D gene: .; J gene: TRBJ2-1; V gene: TRBV18; CDR3 DNA: TGTGCCAGCTCAGGCGACAATGAGCAGTTCTTC; CDR3 protein: CASSGDNEQFF
clone size: .; D gene: .; J gene: TRBJ2-7; V gene: TRBV5-1; CDR3 DNA: TGCGCCAGCAGCTTGCTTCTCTATTACGAGCAGTACTTC; CDR3 protein: CASSLLLYYEQYF
clone size: many; D gene: TRBD1; J gene: TRBJ1-5; V gene: TRBV2; CDR3 DNA: TGTGCCAGCAGTGGAGACAGGGAGAATCAGCCCCAGCATTTT; CDR3 protein: CASSGDRENQPQHF
clone size: .; D gene: TRBD1; J gene: TRBJ1-2; V gene: TRBV28; CDR3 DNA: TGTGCCAGCAGCGGGACAGGGGGTATCTATGGCTACACCTTC; CDR3 protein: CASSGTGGIYGYTF
clone size: .; D gene: .; J gene: TRBJ1-2; V gene: TRBV28; CDR3 DNA: TGTGCCAGCAGTCAACCGGGACAAATCTATGGCTACACCTTC; CDR3 protein: CASSQPGQIYGYTF
clone size: .; D gene: .; J gene: TRBJ2-7; V gene: TRBV28; CDR3 DNA: TGTGCCAGCCTGGGTTCGGTGGAGCAGTACTTC; CDR3 protein: CASLGSVEQYF
clone size: few; D gene: .; J gene: TRBJ2-1; V gene: TRBV10-3; CDR3 DNA: TGTGCCATCAGTGAAGAATCCCATGAGCAGTTCTTC; CDR3 protein: CAISEESHEQFF
clone size: .; D gene: .; J gene: TRBJ1-1; V gene: TRBV2; CDR3 DNA: TGTGCCAGTAATGGGGTCGCCAGGACGAACACTGAAGCTTTCTTT; CDR3 protein: CASNGVARTNTEAFF
clone size: .; D gene: TRBD1; J gene: TRBJ1-2; V gene: TRBV7-3; CDR3 DNA: TGTGCCAGCAGCTTAGGGGGACAGAGCGGCGGCTACACCTTC; CDR3 protein: CASSLGGQSGGYTF
clone size: few; D gene: .; J gene: TRBJ1-4; V gene: TRBV6-5; CDR3 DNA: TGTGCCAGCAGTTGGACAGCAACTAATGAAAAACTGTTTTTT; CDR3 protein: CASSWTATNEKLFF